Detailed here is one T cell receptor (beta chain). What it binds is unknown. This record comes from a study of shared clonotypes between healthy human individuals. Study results and limitations: Clonotype sharing across donors was expected to vary with sequencing depth. Only blood samples were collected, and tissue repertoires likely differ.

Using immunoSEQ multiplex PCR, the repertoire was profiled, and TCRdb retains in-frame clones only, with some absent. The top ten hold about 13% of the sample, which has approximately 500,000 clones, about 85% seen once. Donors comprised healthy HIV-negative adults lacking recent acute infections or vaccinations. The CDR3 runs 15 residues. V trimming: 5 bases; J trimming: 7 bases; junction bases outside the gene matches: 6. Germline-derived CDR1 and CDR2 are SEHNR and FQNEAQ (reference sequence). This chain connects TRBV7-9 to TRBJ2-2, with 11 positions matching TRBD1. The sequence was obtained from a woman between 35 and 50 years old in good health. Some clones in this sample may be carry-over from other donors' samples. The specimen sequenced was PBMCs. The CDR3 DNA reads TGTGCCAGCAGCACTTGGACAGGGGGCATCGGGGAGCTGTTTTTT. It codes for CASSTWTGGIGELFF. The complete variable domain, with remaining parts taken from reference TRBV7-9 and TRBJ2-2, reads DTGVSQNPRHKITKRGQNVTFRCDPISEHNRLYWYRQTLGQGPEFLTYFQNEAQLEKSRLLSDRFSAERPKGSFSTLEIQRTEQGDSAMYLCASSTWTGGIGELFFGEGSRLTVL.